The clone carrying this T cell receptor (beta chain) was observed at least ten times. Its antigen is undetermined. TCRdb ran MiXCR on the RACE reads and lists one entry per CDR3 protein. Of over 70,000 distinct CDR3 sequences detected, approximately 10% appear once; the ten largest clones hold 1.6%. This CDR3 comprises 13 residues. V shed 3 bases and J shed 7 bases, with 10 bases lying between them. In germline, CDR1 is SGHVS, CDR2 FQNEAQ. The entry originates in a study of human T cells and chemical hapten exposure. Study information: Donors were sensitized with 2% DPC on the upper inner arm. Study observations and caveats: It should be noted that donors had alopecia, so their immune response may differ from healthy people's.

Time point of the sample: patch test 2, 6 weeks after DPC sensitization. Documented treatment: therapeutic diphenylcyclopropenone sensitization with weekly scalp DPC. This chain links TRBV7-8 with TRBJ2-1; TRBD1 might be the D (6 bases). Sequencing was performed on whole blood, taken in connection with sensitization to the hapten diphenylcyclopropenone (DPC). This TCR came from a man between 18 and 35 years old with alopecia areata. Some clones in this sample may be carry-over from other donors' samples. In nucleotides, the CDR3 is TGTGCCAGCAGCTTGCGAACAGGGAATGAGCAGTTCTTC. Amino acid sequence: CASSLRTGNEQFF.